One and the same sample provided the 23 T cell receptor beta chains below, sequenced in a study of blood T cell repertoires in COVID-19. Clones were read by immunoSEQ multiplex PCR, and TCRdb kept only the in-frame ones, dropping some. The data hold a few hundred thousand clones, with approximately 91% observed a single time. The sample comprised peripheral blood. These receptors came from a woman in her 30s with COVID-19, enrolled during active disease.

J is TRBJ2-1 and V is TRBV7-2; tentative D call: TRBD2 (5 bases). Germline values: CDR1 SGHTA, CDR2 FQGNSA. The V gene lost 2 bases and the J gene lost 7 bases, with 12 bases spanning the gap. CDR3 length equals 14 residues. CDR3 bases: TGTGCCAGCAGCTTAATGGTAGCGCGGAATGAGCAGTTCTTC. Translated: CASSLMVARNEQFF.

This sequence joins TRBV18 and TRBJ1-2; D is perhaps TRBD1 (6 bases). Germline values: CDR1 KGHSH, CDR2 LQKENI. The CDR3 consists of 16 residues. Trimming shortened V by 4 bases and J by 6 bases, and 21 bases separated the two germline ends. The CDR3 is CASSLGGGLPADGYTF. The CDR3 nucleotides are TGTGCCAGCTCACTCGGCGGGGGCCTGCCAGCTGATGGCTACACCTTC.

The chain carries TRBV24-1 and TRBJ2-7, with TRBD1 matching 7 bases. Trimming cost V 5 bases and J 5 bases; bases outside gene matches: 8. CDR1 is KGHDR and CDR2 is SFDVKD in the germline V gene. The CDR3 spans 14 residues. CDR3 residues: CATSARQGFNEQYF. For the CDR3, the DNA is TGTGCCACCAGTGCTAGACAGGGCTTCAACGAGCAGTACTTC.

This chain uses TRBV13 with TRBJ2-3, with 12 bases fitting TRBD2. The length of the CDR3 is 17 residues. V was pared by 6 bases and J by 0 bases, with 7 bases of the junction left unmatched. The V gene's germline CDR1 is PRHDT and CDR2 FYEKMQ (reference sequence). The CDR3 DNA reads as TGTGCCAGCAGATTGGGACTAGCGGGCGCTAGCACAGATACGCAGTATTTT. Protein product: CASRLGLAGASTDTQYF.

Comment on this clone: At one boundary the junction diverges from the germline segment, which might be a read error. V and J are TRBV20-1 and TRBJ2-1; 8 nucleotides match TRBD2. This CDR3 has 11 residues. Germline V gives CDR1 DFQATT, CDR2 SNEGSKA (reference sequence). DNA of the CDR3: TGCATCCGGACTAGCTACTATGAGCAGTTCTTC. This translates into CIRTSYYEQFF.

The J gene is TRBJ1-2, the V gene TRBV4-3; D is perhaps TRBD1 (5 bases). Germline V gene sequence: CDR1 LGHNA, CDR2 YSLEER. The V end was cut by 0 bases, the J end by 5 bases, with 13 bases between. The CDR3 spans 15 residues. The CDR3 loop is CASSQDAAGRYGYTF. CDR3 bases: TGCGCCAGCAGCCAAGACGCGGCAGGGAGGTATGGCTACACCTTC.

Concerning this clone: The sample carries other DNA sequences with the same CDR3. V usage is TRBV28 and J usage is TRBJ1-5, with 9 bases identical to TRBD1. Looked up from germline, CDR1 is MDHEN and CDR2 is SYDVKM. CDR3 size: 15 residues. The J segment lost 7 bases and the V segment lost 1 base, leaving 5 bases of the junction unmatched. The CDR3 region is CASSLLTGGNQPQHF. CDR3 DNA sequence: TGTGCCAGCAGTTTATTGACAGGGGGTAACCAGCCCCAGCATTTT.

The chain has TRBV2 and TRBJ2-2; possible D gene TRBD2, 6 bases. The V and J ends lost 4 bases and 6 bases respectively, with 15 bases between them. The CDR3 is 15 residues long. Germline lookup yields CDR1 SNHLY and CDR2 FYNNEI. Here the CDR3 DNA reads TGTGCCAGCAGTGTTTCGGGGGTAAGGCCCGGGGAGCTGTTTTTT. This sequence encodes CASSVSGVRPGELFF. The full variable domain, rest sourced from reference TRBV2 and TRBJ2-2, is EPEVTQTPSHQVTQMGQEVILRCVPISNHLYFYWYRQILGQKVEFLVSFYNNEISEKSEIFDDQFSVERPDGSNFTLKIRSTKLEDSAMYFCASSVSGVRPGELFFGEGSRLTVL.

In the case of this clone: Mismatch with germline at one junction end may stem from a read error. J is TRBJ2-5 and V is TRBV7-7; 10 bases line up with TRBD2. The CDR3 sequence is 16 residues long. Germline V gene lookup returns CDR1 SSHAT and CDR2 FNYEAQ (reference sequence). The chain's CDR3 is CASSLGTSALQETQYF. The CDR3 region has the DNA TGTGCTAGCAGCTTAGGGACTAGCGCCCTCCAAGAGACCCAGTACTTC.

This CDR3 reads CASTGLAANTGELFF. In nucleotides, the CDR3 is TGTGCCAGTACCGGACTAGCGGCGAACACCGGGGAGCTGTTTTTT. This chain links TRBV19 with TRBJ2-2; 10 bases match TRBD2. V was pared by 7 bases and J by 0 bases, with 2 bases of the junction left unmatched. The CDR3 totals 15 residues. Germline V gives CDR1 LNHDA, CDR2 SQIVND (reference sequence).

The chain couples TRBV30 to TRBJ2-1; 10 bases line up with TRBD1. This CDR3 comprises 15 residues. The J segment lost 5 bases and the V segment lost 4 bases, leaving 8 bases of the junction unmatched. Germline CDR1 reads GTSNPN; CDR2 reads SVGIG (reference sequence). The CDR3 sequence is CAWKRPGQGNNEQFF. The DNA of the CDR3 is TGTGCCTGGAAACGTCCGGGACAGGGGAACAATGAGCAGTTCTTC.

J is TRBJ2-1 and V is TRBV2; 8 bases align to TRBD1. This CDR3 contains 13 residues. CDR1 SNHLY and CDR2 FYNNEI come from the germline V gene. With 4 bases clipped from V and 7 bases from J, the junction kept 3 bases outside the gene matches. CDR3 in amino acids: CASSVTGGNEQFF. The CDR3 DNA is TGTGCCAGCAGTGTAACAGGGGGGAATGAGCAGTTCTTC.

The J gene is TRBJ2-3, the V gene TRBV27; 11 bases line up with TRBD2. V lost 6 bases and J lost 2; bases outside the gene matches: 10. CDR1 is MNHEY and CDR2 is SMNVEV in the germline V gene (reference sequence). This CDR3 spans 17 amino acids. The chain's CDR3 is CASSRRASGRSTDTQYF. The CDR3, as DNA: TGTGCCAGCAGCCGAAGGGCTAGCGGGAGGTCCACAGATACGCAGTATTTT.

CDR3 bases: TGTGCCAGCAGTAGGACAGGGGGCAACGGGGAGCTGTTTTTT. This gives the protein CASSRTGGNGELFF. V usage is TRBV6-5 and J usage is TRBJ2-2; 11 bases agree with TRBD1. CDR3 length: 14 residues. Unmatched junction bases numbered 3, after V lost 5 bases and J lost 7 bases. Germline V lookup: CDR1 MNHEY, CDR2 SVGAGI.

This sequence joins TRBV7-2 and TRBJ1-5; a possible D gene is TRBD1 (5 bases). The CDR3 loop spans 14 amino acids. Germline loops: CDR1 SGHTA, CDR2 FQGNSA. V lost 1 base and J 5 bases, leaving 9 bases between the germline ends. CDR3 region: CASSLGQNYQPQHF. The CDR3 DNA follows: TGTGCCAGCAGCTTAGGACAGAACTATCAGCCCCAGCATTTT.

The chain recombines TRBV27 with TRBJ2-1, with D perhaps TRBD1 (6 bases). V lost 5 bases to trimming and J lost 3 bases, with 11 bases between them. Per the germline V gene, CDR1 is MNHEY and CDR2 is SMNVEV (reference sequence). The CDR3 covers 14 residues. CDR3 in amino acids: CASSLRDNYNEQFF. CDR3 DNA: TGTGCCAGCAGTCTCCGGGACAACTACAATGAGCAGTTCTTC.

V is TRBV10-3 and J is TRBJ2-7; 7 nucleotides align to TRBD1. V lost 8 bases and J lost 4; bases outside the gene matches: 8. Per the germline V gene, CDR1 is ENHRY and CDR2 is SYGVKD. CDR3 length equals 13 residues. The CDR3 loop reads CAILRQGDYEQYF. The CDR3 coding sequence is TGTGCCATCCTCCGACAGGGAGATTACGAGCAGTACTTC.

The genes are TRBV6-1 and TRBJ1-5, with 9 bases aligning to TRBD1. CDR1 is MNHNS and CDR2 is SASEGT in the germline V gene. The CDR3 has 17 amino acids. The V gene end was trimmed by 0 bases and the J gene end by 5 bases; junction bases not matched to a gene: 8. CDR3 residues: CASSEAKIDRGYQPQHF. Here the CDR3 DNA reads TGTGCCAGCAGTGAAGCGAAAATAGACAGGGGGTATCAGCCCCAGCATTTT.

The chain links TRBV5-1 to TRBJ2-7; a possible D gene is TRBD2 (6 bases). The CDR3 is 13 residues long. V was shortened by 8 bases and J by 6 bases, with 18 bases between the two germline ends. Germline V gene data show CDR1 as SGHRS and CDR2 as YFSETQ. In nucleotides, the CDR3 is TGCGCCAGTACGGAAGGGGAGGCTGGCGAGCAGTACTTC. Translation: CASTEGEAGEQYF.

The rearrangement links TRBV7-8 to TRBJ2-3, with no clear D. The V and J ends lost 6 bases and 2 bases respectively, with 18 bases between them. There are 16 residues in the CDR3. Germline values: CDR1 SGHVS, CDR2 FQNEAQ. The CDR3 is CASRHPTGRNTDTQYF. The CDR3 nucleotides are TGTGCCAGCAGACACCCCACGGGTCGGAACACAGATACGCAGTATTTT. Combining the CDR3 with reference TRBV7-8 and TRBJ2-3 gives the whole variable domain GAGVSQSPRYKVAKRGQDVALRCDPISGHVSLFWYQQALGQGPEFLTYFQNEAQLDKSGLPSDRFFAERPEGSVSTLKIQRTQQEDSAVYLCASRHPTGRNTDTQYFGPGTRLTVL.

V usage is TRBV9 and J usage is TRBJ1-3, with TRBD1 as a possible D gene (5 bases). Trimming cost V 0 bases and J 4 bases, with 14 bases left between them. The CDR3 is 16 residues long. CDR1 SGDLS and CDR2 YYNGEE come from the germline V gene. CDR3 sequence (DNA): TGTGCCAGCAGCGTAGCTACAGGAGGGGACGGAAACACCATATATTTT. It specifies CASSVATGGDGNTIYF. The full variable domain, with the rest looked up from reference TRBV9 and TRBJ1-3, is DSGVTQTPKHLITATGQRVTLRCSPRSGDLSVYWYQQSLDQGLQFLIQYYNGEERAKGNILERFSAQQFPDLHSELNLSSLELGDSALYFCASSVATGGDGNTIYFGEGSWLTVV.

The CDR3 loop reads CAWTGAGAAKSGANVLTF. The DNA of the CDR3 is TGTGCCTGGACCGGCGCAGGGGCGGCAAAGTCCGGGGCCAACGTCCTGACTTTC. This sequence joins TRBV30 and TRBJ2-6; weak D call: TRBD1 (6 bases). V lost 4 bases and J lost 4, with 23 bases in between. CDR3 length: 18 residues. Germline V lookup: CDR1 GTSNPN, CDR2 SVGIG (reference sequence).

CDR3 residues: CASSMDRVSEAFF. The CDR3 DNA reads as TGTGCCAGTAGTATGGACAGGGTTTCTGAAGCTTTCTTT. The chain is built from TRBV19 and TRBJ1-1, with TRBD1 identical over 8 bases. Trimming at V came to 3 bases and at J to 6 bases, leaving 3 bases not matched to a gene. CDR3 size: 13 residues. CDR1 LNHDA and CDR2 SQIVND come from the germline V gene (reference sequence).